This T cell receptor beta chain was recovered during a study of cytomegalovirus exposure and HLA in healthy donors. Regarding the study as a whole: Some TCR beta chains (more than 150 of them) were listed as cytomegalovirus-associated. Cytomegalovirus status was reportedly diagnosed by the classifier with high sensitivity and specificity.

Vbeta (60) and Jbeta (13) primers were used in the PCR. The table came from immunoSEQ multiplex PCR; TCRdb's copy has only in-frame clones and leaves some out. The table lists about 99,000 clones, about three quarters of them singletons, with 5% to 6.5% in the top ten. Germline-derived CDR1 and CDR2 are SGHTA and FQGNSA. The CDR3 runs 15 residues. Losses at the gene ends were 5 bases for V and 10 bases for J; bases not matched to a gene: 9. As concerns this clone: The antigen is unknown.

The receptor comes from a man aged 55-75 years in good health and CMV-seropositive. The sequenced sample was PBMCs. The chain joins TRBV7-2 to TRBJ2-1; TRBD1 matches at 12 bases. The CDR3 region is CASSPEGTGGREQFF. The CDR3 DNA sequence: TGTGCCAGCAGCCCAGAGGGGACAGGGGGCCGGGAGCAGTTCTTC.